This T cell receptor (beta chain) stems from a study of blood T cell repertoires in COVID-19. Across the study: Sites across the United States, Italy and Spain contributed samples from acute and convalescent COVID-19. From T cells, B-cell-depleted T cells, or PBMCs came the material, which was cDNA or gDNA.

Germline V gene data show CDR1 as LNHDA and CDR2 as SQIVND (reference sequence). After removal of 6 bases from V and 7 bases from J, the junction contained 14 bases not matched to a gene. The CDR3 loop spans 15 amino acids. Original methodology: Reference gene primers were amplified, and this amplification served to estimate nucleated cell counts. Only in-frame clones appear in the TCRdb table, and some are missing; sequencing was by immunoSEQ multiplex PCR. V, J and clone size reflect that table, while D and trimming were determined from the DNA. The sample holds 62,000 or so clones, roughly 85% seen once.

The TCR originated in a human donor in a cohort sampled during active COVID-19. The sample comprised peripheral blood. The chain joins TRBV19 to TRBJ1-1; 7 nucleotides line up with TRBD1. This CDR3 reads CASRPTAPTGVEAFF. The CDR3 DNA sequence: TGTGCCAGTAGACCTACGGCCCCAACAGGGGTTGAAGCTTTCTTT.